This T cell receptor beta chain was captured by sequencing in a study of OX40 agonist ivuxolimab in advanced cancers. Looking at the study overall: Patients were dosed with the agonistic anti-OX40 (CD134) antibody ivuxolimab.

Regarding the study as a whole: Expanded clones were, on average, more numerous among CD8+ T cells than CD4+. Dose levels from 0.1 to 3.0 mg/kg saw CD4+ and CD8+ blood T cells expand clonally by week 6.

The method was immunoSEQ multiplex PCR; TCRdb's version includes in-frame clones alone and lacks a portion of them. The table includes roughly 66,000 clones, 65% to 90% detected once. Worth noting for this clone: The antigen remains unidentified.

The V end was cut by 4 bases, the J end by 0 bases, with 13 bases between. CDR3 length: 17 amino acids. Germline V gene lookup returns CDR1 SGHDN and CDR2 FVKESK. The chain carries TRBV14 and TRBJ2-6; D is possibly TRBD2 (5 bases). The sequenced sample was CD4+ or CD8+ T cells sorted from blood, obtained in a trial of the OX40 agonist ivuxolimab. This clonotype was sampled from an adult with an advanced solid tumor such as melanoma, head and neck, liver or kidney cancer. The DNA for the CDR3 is TGTGCCAGCAGCCCGGGAAAATCGGCCTCTGGGGCCAACGTCCTGACTTTC. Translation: CASSPGKSASGANVLTF.